The T cell receptor (beta chain) described here comes from a study of human T cells and chemical hapten exposure. Points from the study as a whole: Positively correlated with patch test score were the counts of PT1 expanded TCRs.

From the RACE reads, TCRdb called clonotypes with MiXCR, one entry per CDR3 protein. The sample carries roughly 86,000 distinct CDR3 sequences, more than 9% recorded once. Regarding time point: patch test 1, 2 weeks after DPC sensitization. Treatment in this sample: therapeutic diphenylcyclopropenone sensitization with weekly scalp DPC. On this clonotype: As yet, its antigen is unknown.

V lost 3 bases and J 5 bases, leaving 5 bases between the germline ends. The CDR3 is 12 residues long. Germline V gene sequence: CDR1 LNHDA, CDR2 SQIVND (reference sequence). The chain recombines TRBV19 with TRBJ1-5; D is uncertain. This sample comprised whole blood, obtained in connection with sensitization to the hapten diphenylcyclopropenone (DPC). The receptor was isolated from a man aged 35 to 55 with alopecia areata. Some clones in this sample may be carry-over from other donors' samples. The CDR3 here is CASSMRDQPQHF. The DNA for the CDR3 is TGTGCCAGTAGTATGAGGGATCAGCCCCAGCATTTT.